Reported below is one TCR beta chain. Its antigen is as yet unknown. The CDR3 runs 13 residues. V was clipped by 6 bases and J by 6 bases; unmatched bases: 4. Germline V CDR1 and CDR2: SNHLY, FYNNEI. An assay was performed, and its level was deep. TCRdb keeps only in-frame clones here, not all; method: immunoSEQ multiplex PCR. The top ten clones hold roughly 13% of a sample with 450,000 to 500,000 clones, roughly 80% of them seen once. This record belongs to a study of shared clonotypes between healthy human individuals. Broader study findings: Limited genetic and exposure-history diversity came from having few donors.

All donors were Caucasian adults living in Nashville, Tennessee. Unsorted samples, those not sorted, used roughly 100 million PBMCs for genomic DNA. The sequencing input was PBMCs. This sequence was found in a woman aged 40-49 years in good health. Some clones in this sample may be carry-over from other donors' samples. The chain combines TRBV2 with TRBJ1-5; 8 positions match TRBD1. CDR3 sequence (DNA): TGTGCCAGCAGGGACAGGGTTGCTCAGCCCCAGCATTTT. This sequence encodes CASRDRVAQPQHF.